The entry below describes one TCR beta chain. Its target antigen remains unknown. Base qualities are not at hand, and no much larger clone is one base apart. The library was generated by the immunoSEQ multiplex PCR assay. RNA was extracted from all samples and reverse transcribed into cDNA, which served as template for TCR sequencing. SuperScript III was used to make first-strand cDNA, primed with a 2:1 mix of oligo-dT and random hexamers. A synthetic immune receptor repertoire was used to assess amplification bias, and residual bias was removed computationally. On the study's bioinformatics: After raw reads were preprocessed to remove errors, the CDR3 was defined following IMGT conventions as running from the conserved cysteine to phenylalanine. To get clonality, Shannon entropy was normalized by log2 of the number of productive unique TCRs and the result was subtracted from 1. CD4 or CD8 identity of scalp clones was inferred by cross-referencing scalp TCRbeta sequences with sorted blood CD4 and CD8 repertoires. TCRdb stores this immuneACCESS table with in-frame sequences only. Part of the clones is absent; in the studies checked, under half of the shortfall reflects unresolved V genes, and no reason is known for the rest. V and J calls plus clone size are reproduced from that table; the DNA served to infer D and trimming. In all, the sample holds over 150,000 clones, and 56% of those were seen once. The biggest ten clones account for approximately 4.9% of the sample.

PBMCs were separated by density centrifugation and stained for CD3, CD4 and CD8, after which CD4+ and CD8+ T cells were sorted on a FACSAria. Scalp biopsies and blood samples were obtained from unaffected controls. This sample stems from a study of CD8+ T cells in alopecia areata (dated by TCRdb to about 2018). General notes on the study: High-throughput TCRbeta sequencing was used to examine T cell clonal expansion in alopecia areata in both the C3H/HeJ mouse model and human patients. immunoSEQ multiplex PCR using 35 Vbeta forward primers and 13 Jbeta reverse primers was used to amplify TCRbeta CDR3 regions. Scalp tissue and sorted CD4+ and CD8+ peripheral blood T cells from patchy and totalis/universalis alopecia areata patients and from healthy controls were covered by human TCRbeta sequencing. RNA was extracted with the PAXgene miRNA kit for fixed scalp, the miRNeasy kit for PBMCs, and the RNeasy kit for mouse skin. Scalp clonality was compared among normal scalp (n=4), patchy alopecia areata scalp (n=8), and alopecia totalis/universalis scalp (n=8).

The cysteine opens and the phenylalanine closes a CDR3 of 14 amino acids. Only the CDR3 part of the read is kept: 42 bases, read in frame from the first base. V loses 3 bases, J loses 4 bases, and the germline ends lie 13 bases apart. CDR1 and CDR2 are drawn from the germline V gene: SNHLY, FYNNEI. Here is what the overall study found, with its caveats: Scalp TCR repertoire analysis is complicated because resident alphabeta T cells in normal human skin are also sequenced, whereas mouse skin is dominated by gammadelta T cells. Compared with normal scalp, lesional scalp, particularly in alopecia totalis/universalis, had higher clonality and more expanded CD8+ clones, which suggests antigenic drive. TCR sequences shared between patients were less clear than in mice, possibly partly because of HLA diversity in the patient population.

Sequences were obtained from CD8+ T cells sorted from blood. The chain employs TRBV2 and TRBJ2-7; no D segment can be confidently identified. This clonotype originated in a human donor in good health. The CDR3 in this case is CASSDPGTTYEQYF. Here is the DNA: TGTGCCAGCAGTGACCCAGGAACCACATACGAGCAGTACTTC.